The 29 T cell receptor beta chains listed next were all sequenced from one sample in a study of T cells in women clearing cervical HPV infection. Sequenced by immunoSEQ multiplex PCR; TCRdb stores in-frame clones only, minus some. The clone table shows under 25,000 clones, with the ten largest holding around 3.2%. Source material: blood buffy coat. The receptors originated from a woman between 18 and 75 years old with a cervical HPV16 infection that either progressed to CIN3+ or cleared (not recorded which).

Concerning this clone itself: The read terminates 3 residues ahead of where the CDR3 ends, so the germline J gene completes it. The chain recombines TRBV2 with TRBJ2-2; TRBD2 aligns across 13 bases. This CDR3 spans 18 amino acids. Germline V gives CDR1 SNHLY, CDR2 FYNNEI. After removal of 6 bases from V and 5 bases from J, the junction contained 12 bases not matched to a gene. The chain's CDR3 is CASSRLLAGGPRTGELFF. The sequenced part of the CDR3 DNA is TGTGCCAGCAGCAGACTACTAGCGGGGGGGCCAAGGACCGGGGAG. The full variable domain, completed using reference TRBV2 and TRBJ2-2, is EPEVTQTPSHQVTQMGQEVILRCVPISNHLYFYWYRQILGQKVEFLVSFYNNEISEKSEIFDDQFSVERPDGSNFTLKIRSTKLEDSAMYFCASSRLLAGGPRTGELFFGEGSRLTVL.

Of note for this clone: The read falls 3 residues short of the CDR3 end, and the missing part is taken from the germline J gene. The rearrangement uses TRBV19 and TRBJ2-1; D may be TRBD2 (6 bases). CDR1 and CDR2 from the germline V gene are LNHDA and SQIVND (reference sequence). The V gene lost 5 bases and the J gene lost 9 bases, with 20 bases spanning the gap. The CDR3 loop spans 15 amino acids. The CDR3 spells CASSVTSSAQGEQFF. The sequenced CDR3 bases are TGTGCCAGTAGTGTGACTAGTTCGGCACAAGGTGAG.

As to this clone: The missing CDR3 end, 3 residues past where the read stops, is filled in from the germline J gene. The gene calls are TRBV7-2 and TRBJ2-5; D remains ambiguous. This CDR3 comprises 15 residues. V shed 5 bases and J shed 5 bases, with 18 bases lying between them. Germline V gene lookup returns CDR1 SGHTA and CDR2 FQGNSA. CDR3 bases read: TGTGCCAGCAGCACAACAACCCCTTTGTACGAGACC. Amino acids: CASSTTTPLYET. From start to end, the CDR3 is CASSTTTPLYETQYF.

A word on this clone: The CDR3 end falls 3 residues outside the read, so it is completed with the germline J gene. The V gene is TRBV4-1, the J gene TRBJ2-6; maybe TRBD1 (5 bases). The CDR3 is 17 amino acids. Looked up from germline, CDR1 is MGHRA and CDR2 is YSYEKL. The V gene lost 3 bases and the J gene lost 0 bases, with 12 bases spanning the gap. The sequenced part of the CDR3 DNA is TGCGCCAGCAGCCAGCTACAGGTGGGCTCTGGGGCCAACGTC. Residues: CASSQLQVGSGANV. The full-length CDR3 reads as CASSQLQVGSGANVLTF.

As to this clone: The CDR3 end is not reached by the read, which stops 3 residues before it; the germline J gene fills it in. The chain employs TRBV18 and TRBJ2-7, with TRBD2 matching 10 bases. The CDR3 length is 15 residues. V was pared by 0 bases and J by 6 bases, with 5 bases of the junction left unmatched. Germline loops: CDR1 KGHSH, CDR2 LQKENI. CDR3 protein: CASSPPGLATSEQYF. The CDR3 DNA, read in part, is TGTGCCAGCTCACCACCGGGACTAGCGACTTCCGAG.

The CDR3 loop is CASSKTSGGIQETQYF. The CDR3 DNA, read in part, is TGTGCCAGTAGCAAGACTAGCGGGGGAATCCAAGAGACC. The V and J genes are TRBV19 and TRBJ2-5; 12 bases agree with TRBD2. The read is 3 residues too short to cover the CDR3 end, so that end is filled in from the germline J gene. The CDR3 sequence is 16 residues long. The germline CDR1 and CDR2 sequences are LNHDA and SQIVND (reference sequence). Trimming cost V 6 bases and J 1 base; bases outside gene matches: 6.

To note about this clone: The CDR3 end is not reached by the read, which stops 3 residues before it; the germline J gene fills it in. The chain combines TRBV20-1 with TRBJ2-7; 15 bases match TRBD2. With 5 bases clipped from V and 5 bases from J, the junction kept 4 bases outside the gene matches. Germline V gene lookup returns CDR1 DFQATT and CDR2 SNEGSKA (reference sequence). There are 14 residues in the CDR3. The DNA read from the CDR3 is TGCAGTGCTGGACTAGCGGGGGGGCTCCACGAG. Translated: CSAGLAGGLHE. The entire CDR3 reads CSAGLAGGLHEQYF.

To note about this clone: The missing CDR3 end, 3 residues past where the read stops, is filled in from the germline J gene. The V gene is TRBV2, the J gene TRBJ1-1; D might be TRBD1 (6 bases). The V end lost 3 bases, the J end lost 4 bases, and 12 bases lay between the germline ends. The CDR3 contains 14 residues. CDR1 and CDR2 (germline): SNHLY, FYNNEI. CDR3 bases read: TGTGCCAGCAGTGACCAGGGGTTCGTCACTGAA. Residues: CASSDQGFVTE. The whole CDR3 is CASSDQGFVTEAFF.

Of note for this clone: The CDR3 end falls 3 residues outside the read, so it is completed with the germline J gene. The chain is built from TRBV4-2 and TRBJ2-7; 8 bases fit TRBD1. The germline V gene encodes CDR1 LGHNA and CDR2 YNFKEQ. V was pared by 0 bases and J by 3 bases, with 1 base of the junction left unmatched. The CDR3 has 14 amino acids. CDR3 region: CASSQDDRGYEQYF. The CDR3 bases that were read are TGTGCCAGCAGCCAAGACGACAGGGGCTACGAG.

With respect to this clone: A read error may produce the germline difference seen at one junction end. With the read ending 3 residues before the CDR3 end, the germline J gene is used to fill in that end. This chain links TRBV4-2 with TRBJ2-1, with TRBD2 identical over 9 bases. Germline V gives CDR1 LGHNA, CDR2 YNFKEQ. The CDR3 covers 15 residues. The CDR3 loop reads CASSQVGAGGNEQFF. CDR3 DNA, as far as it was read: TGCGCCAGCAGCCAAGTGGGAGCGGGGGGTAATGAG.

In regard to this clone: The read terminates 3 residues before the CDR3 end, so the remaining end is supplied by the germline J gene. The J gene is TRBJ1-1, the V gene TRBV5-1, with 7 nucleotides matching TRBD1. Trimming cost V 4 bases and J 5 bases; bases outside gene matches: 11. Germline CDR1 is SGHRS and CDR2 is YFSETQ. This CDR3 has 15 amino acids. The sequenced CDR3 bases are TGCGCCAGCAGCCCTTACAGGGGAGGGAATACTGAA. It translates to CASSPYRGGNTE. Given in full, the CDR3 is CASSPYRGGNTEAFF.

CDR3 amino acids: CAWSLGTATYEQFF. The sequenced CDR3 bases are TGTGCCTGGAGTCTAGGGACAGCTACTTATGAG. The rearrangement uses TRBV30 and TRBJ2-1, with TRBD1 identical over 7 bases. The CDR3 is cut off 3 residues early in the read; its end comes from the germline J gene. Germline CDR1 GTSNPN, CDR2 SVGIG (reference sequence). Trimming took 2 bases from V and 8 from J; bases not matched to a gene: 9. This CDR3 comprises 14 residues.

Comments on this clone: Sequence at one end of the junction differs from germline and may be a read error. The CDR3 goes on 3 residues after the read ends, and that part is filled in from the germline J gene. The chain employs TRBV7-7 and TRBJ2-2; possible D gene TRBD2, 5 bases. The CDR3 contains 15 residues. Per germline, CDR1 SSHAT and CDR2 FNYEAQ (reference sequence). CDR3 sequence: CASRPLDFRTGELFF. The CDR3 bases that were read are TGTGCTAGCAGGCCATTGGACTTCAGAACCGGGGAG.

On this clone: The CDR3 end is not reached by the read, which stops 3 residues before it; the germline J gene fills it in. The gene calls are TRBV6-4 and TRBJ1-2, with D possibly being TRBD1 (6 bases). Per germline, CDR1 MRHNA and CDR2 SNTAGT. The V end lost 0 bases, the J end lost 7 bases, and 12 bases lay between the germline ends. The CDR3 loop spans 14 amino acids. This CDR3 reads CASSDSGTPSGYTF. The CDR3 bases that were read are TGTGCCAGCAGTGACTCCGGGACACCTTCTGGC.

Regarding this clone: The read comes to an end 3 residues before the CDR3 does, leaving the germline J gene to fill in the end. The chain links TRBV7-2 to TRBJ2-5; maybe TRBD2 (6 bases). Germline values: CDR1 SGHTA, CDR2 FQGNSA. V dropped 4 bases and J dropped 5 bases, with 11 bases sitting between them. There are 13 residues in the CDR3. The part of the CDR3 DNA that was read is TGTGCCAGCAGCTGGACTGGGGGGGAGACC. Its translation is CASSWTGGET. The full CDR3 reads CASSWTGGETQYF.

Points on this clone: With the read ending 3 residues before the CDR3 end, the germline J gene is used to fill in that end. The rearrangement links TRBV19 to TRBJ2-5; D might be TRBD1 (6 bases). CDR1 and CDR2 (germline): LNHDA, SQIVND (reference sequence). The CDR3 consists of 14 residues. V was shortened by 4 bases and J by 1 base, with 10 bases between the two germline ends. The DNA read from the CDR3 is TGTGCCAGTAGTACTTCGGACAGCCAAGAGACC. Amino acid sequence: CASSTSDSQET. From start to end, the CDR3 is CASSTSDSQETQYF.

On this clone itself: From the germline J gene comes the end of the CDR3, since the read stops 3 residues before it. This sample includes further DNA sequences coding for the same CDR3. This chain joins TRBV18 and TRBJ1-1, with a possible D match to TRBD1 (5 bases). Germline V gene lookup returns CDR1 KGHSH and CDR2 LQKENI. CDR3 length: 16 amino acids. The ends were cut back, 1 base at V and 1 base at J, with 13 bases in the middle. This CDR3 is CASSPRSGLRNTEAFF. CDR3 DNA (partial): TGTGCCAGCTCACCACGGTCAGGGTTGAGGAACACTGAA.

Remarks on this clone: The read comes to an end 3 residues before the CDR3 does, leaving the germline J gene to fill in the end. The chain joins TRBV20-1 to TRBJ2-5; the match to TRBD2 covers 9 bases. This CDR3 contains 15 residues. The V and J ends lost 5 bases and 1 base, in that order; junction bases with no gene match: 8. Germline CDR1 and CDR2: DFQATT and SNEGSKA (reference sequence). CDR3 loop: CSARGTSLAQETQYF. The sequenced part of the CDR3 DNA is TGCAGTGCTCGAGGGACTAGCTTAGCCCAAGAGACC.

About this clone: The read gets to within 3 residues of the CDR3 end, and the germline J gene fills in the rest. The sample contains more than one DNA sequence encoding this CDR3. The chain is built from TRBV19 and TRBJ1-3; D possibly corresponds to TRBD1 (6 bases). CDR3 size: 14 residues. Germline CDR1 is LNHDA and CDR2 is SQIVND (reference sequence). Deletions cut 7 bases from V and 0 bases from J, with 10 bases between. The sequenced CDR3 bases are TGTGCCAGTACCTCACAGGGCTCTGGAAACACC. Its protein is CASTSQGSGNT. The full CDR3 is CASTSQGSGNTIYF.

As for this clone: The sequenced fragment ends 3 residues before the CDR3 boundary, so the rest is inferred from the germline J gene. J is TRBJ1-5 and V is TRBV5-8, with no clear D. From germline, CDR1 is SGHTS and CDR2 YDEGEE. This CDR3 has 15 residues. V was clipped by 3 bases and J by 1 base, with 11 bases between them. The part of the CDR3 DNA that was read is TGTGCCAGCAGCTCCCGTGCCGGGAGCAATCAGCCC. It specifies CASSSRAGSNQP. The CDR3 in its entirety is CASSSRAGSNQPQHF. Full variable domain (missing parts from reference TRBV5-8 and TRBJ1-5): EAGVTQSPTHLIKTRGQQATLRCSPISGHTSVYWYQQALGLGLQFLLWYDEGEERNRGNFPPRFSGRQFPNYSSELNVNALELEDSALYLCASSSRAGSNQPQHFGDGTRLSIL.

For this clone: The sequence runs out 3 residues before the end of the CDR3; the remainder is reconstructed from the germline J gene. The genes are TRBV5-5 and TRBJ2-5; either TRBD1 or TRBD2 may fit D (6 bases each). The CDR3 runs 14 residues. Germline assignment: CDR1 SGHKS and CDR2 YYEKEE (reference sequence). Trimming stripped 4 bases from V and 4 bases from J, with 14 bases between. The CDR3 loop reads CASSAVQGGETQYF. CDR3 DNA, as far as it was read: TGTGCCAGCAGCGCTGTACAGGGAGGAGAGACC.

As regards this clone: From the germline J gene comes the end of the CDR3, since the read stops 3 residues before it. The chain employs TRBV5-1 and TRBJ1-2, with TRBD1 matching 9 bases. The CDR3 is 16 residues long. V shed 5 bases and J 5 bases; nucleotides not matched to a gene: 13. Looked up from germline, CDR1 is SGHRS and CDR2 is YFSETQ. Incomplete CDR3 DNA: TGCGCCAGCAGACCCCGAACGGGACAGGGAGGATATGGC. Its translation is CASRPRTGQGGYG. Given in full, the CDR3 is CASRPRTGQGGYGYTF.

Here the CDR3 reads CAWSVGSNQPQHF. The CDR3 bases that were read are TGTGCCTGGAGTGTCGGTAGCAATCAGCCC. The chain joins TRBV30 to TRBJ1-5; D is uncertain. The CDR3 goes on 3 residues after the read ends, and that part is filled in from the germline J gene. This CDR3 has 13 amino acids. Germline V CDR1 and CDR2: GTSNPN, SVGIG (reference sequence). V was trimmed by 0 bases and J by 0 bases, leaving 3 bases between them.

The DNA read from the CDR3 is TGTGCCAGCAGCTCCGGGGACACCTCTGGAAACACC. Translated, it gives CASSSGDTSGNT. The entire CDR3 reads CASSSGDTSGNTIYF. This chain uses TRBV5-6 with TRBJ1-3; D perhaps matches TRBD1 (6 bases). The read terminates 3 residues before the CDR3 end, so the remaining end is supplied by the germline J gene. The CDR3 runs 15 residues. Germline assignment: CDR1 SGHDT and CDR2 YYEEEE. The V end was cut by 3 bases, the J end by 0 bases, with 10 bases between.

Concerning this clone: The CDR3 end is not reached by the read, which stops 3 residues before it; the germline J gene fills it in. This chain joins TRBV20-1 and TRBJ2-3; D call uncertain. Germline CDR1 DFQATT, CDR2 SNEGSKA (reference sequence). This CDR3 has 13 residues. Between the trimmed V and J ends, which lost 3 bases and 0 bases, there was a span of 7 bases. CDR3 sequence reads: CSASVYSTDTQYF. The covered CDR3 bases are TGCAGTGCTAGCGTTTATAGCACAGATACG.

The covered CDR3 bases are TGTGCCAGCCACCCGAGGGGGAACTCCTACGAG. Translating gives CASHPRGNSYE. The CDR3, in full, reads CASHPRGNSYEQYF. This chain connects TRBV18 to TRBJ2-7, with D possibly TRBD1 on 6 matching bases. The read ends 3 residues shy of where the CDR3 ends; the end is completed using the germline J gene. The CDR3 totals 14 residues. Germline V CDR1 and CDR2: KGHSH, LQKENI. The germline V and J ends were trimmed by 8 bases and 0 bases, with 14 bases remaining between them.

A word on this clone: With the read ending 3 residues before the CDR3 end, the germline J gene is used to fill in that end. The chain recombines TRBV20-1 with TRBJ2-3, with 15 positions matching TRBD2. Germline-derived CDR1 and CDR2 are DFQATT and SNEGSKA (reference sequence). Losses at the gene ends were 5 bases for V and 8 bases for J; bases not matched to a gene: 8. The CDR3 totals 15 residues. The CDR3 bases that were read are TGCAGTGCTTGGACTAGCGGGGGGGTTGCGTCTACG. It yields the protein CSAWTSGGVAST. The full-length CDR3 reads as CSAWTSGGVASTQYF.

About this clone: Read data end 3 residues before the CDR3 end; the end is taken from the germline J gene. This chain connects TRBV20-1 to TRBJ2-3; perhaps TRBD2 as D (6 bases). In germline, CDR1 is DFQATT, CDR2 SNEGSKA (reference sequence). The CDR3 consists of 14 residues. V was shortened by 4 bases and J by 3 bases, with 14 bases between the two germline ends. The CDR3 sequence: CSATGGQLTDTQYF. CDR3 DNA, as far as it was read: TGCAGTGCTACCGGGGGTCAACTAACAGATACG.

As to this clone: The read is 3 residues too short to cover the CDR3 end, so that end is filled in from the germline J gene. V and J are TRBV2 and TRBJ1-6; no firm D call. The CDR3 is 13 residues long. Trimming removed 3 bases at V and 7 bases at J, with 7 bases between. From germline, CDR1 is SNHLY and CDR2 FYNNEI. The CDR3 spells CASSDRINSPLHF. CDR3 DNA (partial): TGTGCCAGCAGTGACAGGATAAATTCACCC.